The sequence of this TCR beta chain was determined in a study of T cell clusters in autoimmune cytopenias. Overall study: A median age of around 60 years and mean of around 55 years characterized healthy donor controls.

Each sample's input was about 270 ng genomic DNA, 38,000 or so genome equivalents. One tube held mixed TRB-A and TRB-B primer pools for touch-down PCR. From the multiplex PCR reads, TCRdb lists one entry per CDR3 protein and no DNA. This sample's table reports about 5,000 distinct CDR3 sequences. Study conclusions and caveats: The T cell clusters came from computational analysis alone and lack functional validation. Exclusive TRB clusters were about 3-fold more numerous in healthy donors than in active autoimmune hepatitis.

In terms of frequency, this clonotype is medium-sized. No antigen is known for it. These same data were also listed under a study on T cell repertoires in aging, cancer and after chemotherapy.

What was sequenced was peripheral blood. This clonotype was obtained from a human donor in good health.

CDR3 residues: CASSLSWDRAYEQYF. This sequence joins TRBV27 and TRBJ2-7; TCRdb proposes TRBD1, but this gene call is untestable without DNA. The CDR3 sequence is 15 residues long. Germline CDR1 and CDR2: MNHEY and SMNVEV (reference sequence).